The rows below give T cell receptor beta chains drawn from one sample of a study of cytomegalovirus exposure and HLA in healthy donors. Produced via immunoSEQ multiplex PCR; TCRdb's table is partial and in-frame only. This table has 170,000 or so clones, approximately 80% appearing once. Specimen: PBMCs. Receptor source: a woman between 25 and 40 years old in good health and CMV-seronegative. Each CDR3 is given with its conserved first and last residue. D genes are given only for firm matches. Expanded clones are given a class, and other clones once, few, many or no size at all.

cdr3_nt cdr3_aa v_call d_call j_call clone_size
TGTGCCAGCAGATTCAACCGGGACAACACAGATACGCAGTATTTT CASRFNRDNTDTQYF TRBV6-5 - TRBJ2-3 once
TGTGCCAGCAGCAAAAGCCCCATGACAGGGAATAATCACAATGAGCAGTTCTTC CASSKSPMTGNNHNEQFF TRBV21-1 - TRBJ2-1 -
TGTGCCTGGAAGGACAGGCAGAGGCCCGCCGGGGAGCTGTTTTTT CAWKDRQRPAGELFF TRBV30 TRBD1 TRBJ2-2 -
TGTGCCAGCACCGACACCACTGGGGCCAACGTCCTGACTTTC CASTDTTGANVLTF TRBV2 - TRBJ2-6 -
TGTGCCAGCAGCTTGGTAGGACAGGTGTACTTC CASSLVGQVYF TRBV5-6 TRBD1 TRBJ2-7 -
TGTGCCAGCAGTACCGGGACAGGGTCATGGGAGTTATGCTTT CASSTGTGSWELCF TRBV6-5 TRBD1 TRBJ1-3 -
TGTGCCAGTAGTATAGTGGGGAGGATTCGCACAGATACGCAGTATTTT CASSIVGRIRTDTQYF TRBV19 - TRBJ2-3 -
TGTGCCAGTACCCCTCCACGCCCCGGGACTAGCGGGGGTAGGTTCTACAATGAGCAGTTCTTC CASTPPRPGTSGGRFYNEQFF TRBV19 TRBD2 TRBJ2-1 -
TGTGCCTGGAGTGTTTGGACTAGCCAATACGAGCAGTACTTC CAWSVWTSQYEQYF TRBV30 TRBD2 TRBJ2-7 -
TGTGCCTGGACCCAAGGGGTCACTGAAGCTTTCTTT CAWTQGVTEAFF TRBV30 - TRBJ1-1 -
TGTGCCAGCACCGCGCCCAGGATCTGGGCAGATACGCAGTATTTT CASTAPRIWADTQYF TRBV6-1 - TRBJ2-3 -
TGTGCCAGCAGCTTTAATGGCGGGGGGAACTACAATGAGCAGTTCTTC CASSFNGGGNYNEQFF TRBV11-3 TRBD2 TRBJ2-1 -
TGCGCCAGCAGCCAAGATCCGGGAGGGTGGGACGAGCAGTTCTTC CASSQDPGGWDEQFF TRBV4-3 TRBD2 TRBJ2-1 -
TGCGCCAGCAGCTTGGCCGGGGGTATAAGCGAGCAGTACTTC CASSLAGGISEQYF TRBV5-1 - TRBJ2-7 few
TGTGCCAGCAGTTACTCCGCGGGGAAATATGGCTACACCTTC CASSYSAGKYGYTF TRBV6-5 - TRBJ1-2 -
TGTGCCAGTGAGACAGGGGCAAATTCACCCCTCCACTTT CASETGANSPLHF TRBV2 TRBD1 TRBJ1-6 -
TGTGCCAGCTCACCTCTAGCGGTGGATGAGCAGTTCTTC CASSPLAVDEQFF TRBV18 TRBD2 TRBJ2-1 -
TGTGCCTGGAGTGTAACAGGTACGCAGTATTTT CAWSVTGTQYF TRBV30 - TRBJ2-3 -
TGTGCCAGCAGCCCCGATAACAGGGGCAATCAGCCCCAGCATTTT CASSPDNRGNQPQHF TRBV7-2 - TRBJ1-5 -
TGTGCCAGCAGCTTGGGTGGCCTAGCGGGATTTTACGAGCAGTACTTC CASSLGGLAGFYEQYF TRBV5-6 TRBD2 TRBJ2-7 -
TGTGCCTGGAGTGAGACAGTGAGCTCCTATAATTCACCCCTCCACTTT CAWSETVSSYNSPLHF TRBV30 - TRBJ1-6 -
TGTGCCAGCAGTGAATACAGGGCTGAAGCTTTCTTT CASSEYRAEAFF TRBV2 - TRBJ1-1 -
TGTGCCAGCAGTGAACTCTGGCGCGGTCAGCCCCAGCATTTT CASSELWRGQPQHF TRBV6-1 - TRBJ1-5 few
TGTGCCAGCTCACCATTAAGAGCGGGGGGCACAGATACGCAGTATTTT CASSPLRAGGTDTQYF TRBV18 TRBD2 TRBJ2-3 few
TGTGCCAGCAGCTTGGCCGGGGATAGCAATCAGCCCCAGCATTTT CASSLAGDSNQPQHF TRBV5-8 - TRBJ1-5 -
TGCGCCAGCAGCCAACGGACTCCCCCGCCAGATACGCAGTATTTT CASSQRTPPPDTQYF TRBV4-1 - TRBJ2-3 -
TGTGCCAGCACCATGGACTCGAATTCACCCCTCCACTTT CASTMDSNSPLHF TRBV6-5 - TRBJ1-6 -
TGTGCCAGCAGCAACGAACTCTACGAGCAGTACTTC CASSNELYEQYF TRBV7-6 - TRBJ2-7 -
TGCAGTGCTAACGGTGCCTACGAGCAGTACTTC CSANGAYEQYF TRBV20-1 - TRBJ2-7 -
TGTGCCAGCAGTGAGGGGACAGGGGGCTTTAATTCACCCCTCCACTTT CASSEGTGGFNSPLHF TRBV6-1 TRBD1 TRBJ1-6 -
TGCGCCAGCAGCTTGGGGACTAGCCTACAAGAGACCCAGTACTTC CASSLGTSLQETQYF TRBV5-1 TRBD2 TRBJ2-5 -
TGTGCCAGCAGTCACGCGGACAGGGCGGAAGAGCAGTACTTC CASSHADRAEEQYF TRBV13 TRBD1 TRBJ2-7 -
TGTGCCAGCAGTACTAGCTACGAGCAGTACTTC CASSTSYEQYF TRBV27 - TRBJ2-7 -
TGTGCCAGCAGTTTAGAGAGGAACACTGAAGCTTTCTTT CASSLERNTEAFF TRBV28 - TRBJ1-1 -
TGCAGCGACCCACAGGGGGCGAAGAACACCGGGGAGCTGTTTTTT CSDPQGAKNTGELFF TRBV29-1 TRBD1 TRBJ2-2 -
TGTGCCAGCAGCCCGGACATAGGGAATGAGCAGTTCTTC CASSPDIGNEQFF TRBV4-2 - TRBJ2-1 -
TGTGCCAGCAGCTCCGAGCGGGGGGGCTTTACGCAGTATTTT CASSSERGGFTQYF TRBV11-2 TRBD2 TRBJ2-3 -
TGTGCCAGCAGTTTGGGACAGAACTACGAGCAGTACTTC CASSLGQNYEQYF TRBV27 TRBD1 TRBJ2-7 -
TGTGCCAGCAGCTTTGGAGGGGACAGGGAAAACACTGAAGCTTTCTTT CASSFGGDRENTEAFF TRBV7-9 TRBD1 TRBJ1-1 -
TGTGCCAGCAGCTTAGCTCTCCACGAGCAGTACTTC CASSLALHEQYF TRBV7-9 - TRBJ2-7 -
TGCGCCAGCAGCCAAACAGGATCCCCTGAAGCTTTCTTT CASSQTGSPEAFF TRBV4-3 - TRBJ1-1 -
TGTGCCAGGATCCTCGGACAGGGTAACTATGGCTACACCTTC CARILGQGNYGYTF TRBV9 TRBD1 TRBJ1-2 -
TGTGCCAGCAGCTTGTTAAAGCGGGAGAGGGATGAGCAGTACTTC CASSLLKRERDEQYF TRBV5-6 TRBD2 TRBJ2-7 -
TGCGCCAGCAGCTTGGAATCTAGCGAGTACAATGAGCAGTTCTTC CASSLESSEYNEQFF TRBV5-1 - TRBJ2-1 -
TGCGCCAGCAGCCAAGATTTGCGGGGCTTAAGTGAAAAACTGTTTTTT CASSQDLRGLSEKLFF TRBV4-1 - TRBJ1-4 -
TGCAGCGTTAGAGGGTATTGGGACACTGAAGCTTTCTTT CSVRGYWDTEAFF TRBV29-1 - TRBJ1-1 -
TGCGCCAGCAGCCACTTGCCACCGGGACAGGGGATCTACGAGCAGTACTTC CASSHLPPGQGIYEQYF TRBV4-3 TRBD1 TRBJ2-7 once
TGTGCCAGTAGTCGGACAGGGGGGAATCAGCCCCAGCATTTT CASSRTGGNQPQHF TRBV19 TRBD1 TRBJ1-5 -
TGTGCCTGGAGTGTAGAGCTTATGTCCTACGAGCAGTACTTC CAWSVELMSYEQYF TRBV30 - TRBJ2-7 -
TGTGCCAGCAGTGAAACAGTCGTGCAGTTCTTC CASSETVVQFF TRBV2 - TRBJ2-1 -
TGTGCCTGGAGTGTAGACTTTAGAGAGACCCAGTACTTC CAWSVDFRETQYF TRBV30 - TRBJ2-5 -
TGTGCCAGCAAAACAAGCAATCAGCCCCAGCATTTT CASKTSNQPQHF TRBV28 - TRBJ1-5 -
TGTGCCAGTACTTGGACTGACGTTAATGAAAAACTGTTTTTT CASTWTDVNEKLFF TRBV19 - TRBJ1-4 -
TGTGCCAGCAGTTCCAGGGGGTTCGTCACTGAAGCTTTCTTT CASSSRGFVTEAFF TRBV27 TRBD1 TRBJ1-1 -